These 32 T cell receptor beta chains originate from one sample sequenced in a study of tissue T cells after allogeneic stem cell transplantation. Data came from immunoSEQ multiplex PCR; TCRdb stores just in-frame clones and leaves some out. Of 6,500 to 10,000 clones in the sample, under 55% were seen once. The time point is: mouse harvest day 7 after allogeneic transplant. Mouse grafts combined 10^7 T-cell-depleted bone marrow cells with 10^6 splenic CD5+ T cells. The source material was gut tissue. Every receptor here comes from a female BALB/c mouse given C57BL/6 T cells with graft-versus-host disease after an allogeneic hematopoietic cell transplant.

Within the sample, this clone is medium-sized (0.01 to 0.1%). These gene names are mouse names. The DNA read from the CDR3 is TGTGCCAGCAGTCTGGGACAGACAGAAGTCTTC. This codes for CASSLGQTEVF. The complete CDR3 reads CASSLGQTEVFF. V is TRBV13-1 and J is TRBJ1-1; 7 bases align to TRBD1. The read ends 1 residue before the CDR3 terminus; that terminus is restored from the germline J gene. J gave up 5 bases and V 4 bases, and 2 bases lay outside the gene matches. This CDR3 region has 12 residues. CDR1 and CDR2 from the germline V gene are NSHNY and SYGAGN.

With respect to this clone: Gene names are the mouse ones. Sequencing ends 1 residue short of the CDR3 end; the germline J gene provides the rest. The chain recombines TRBV13-3 with TRBJ2-3; 9 nucleotides match TRBD1. The ends lost 7 bases at V and 4 bases at J; junction bases unmatched: 4. The length of the CDR3 is 13 residues. Germline CDR1 and CDR2: NNHDY and SYVADS. The CDR3: CASEGQGSETLYF. The DNA read from the CDR3 is TGTGCCAGCGAGGGACAGGGTTCAGAAACGCTGTAT.

Turning to this clone: Mouse names are used for the genes. Read coverage stops 1 residue before the CDR3 terminus; the germline J gene supplies the remainder. The chain employs TRBV1 and TRBJ1-1, with 7 bases aligning to TRBD1. V gave up 3 bases and J gave up 1 base; unmatched junction bases: 2. The CDR3 has 14 residues. Germline CDR1 reads NSQYPW; CDR2 reads LRSPGD (reference sequence). Here the CDR3 reads CTCSARDRNTEVFF. The part of the CDR3 DNA that was read is TGCACCTGCAGTGCCCGGGACAGAAACACAGAAGTCTTC. Full variable domain (rest looked up from reference TRBV1 and TRBJ1-1): VTLLEQNPRWRLVPRGQAVNLRCILKNSQYPWMSWYQQDLQKQLQWLFTLRSPGDKEVKSLPGADYLATRVTDTELRLQVANMSQGRTLYCTCSARDRNTEVFFGKGTRLTVV.

This clone was observed a handful of times. Genes and germline are mouse. The observed sequence ends 1 residue before the CDR3 terminus, with the missing tail filled in from the germline J gene. J is TRBJ2-7 and V is TRBV13-2; 11 bases map to TRBD2. The CDR3 spans 15 residues. Germline loops: CDR1 NNHNN, CDR2 SYGAGS (reference sequence). The junction had 5 bases not matched to a gene; V was cut back by 0 bases and J by 6 bases. CDR3 sequence reads: CASGDAGLGGREQYF. Partial CDR3 DNA: TGTGCCAGCGGTGATGCAGGACTGGGGGGTCGTGAACAGTAC.

Remarks on this clone: Mouse germline and gene names are used. The observed sequence ends 1 residue before the CDR3 terminus, with the missing tail filled in from the germline J gene. The chain uses TRBV19 and TRBJ2-7; D possibly uses TRBD1 or TRBD2 (5 bases each). Per the germline V gene, CDR1 is FNHDT and CDR2 is SITEND (reference sequence). V was shortened by 2 bases and J by 6 bases, with 6 bases between the two germline ends. There are 11 residues in the CDR3. The CDR3 bases that were read are TGTGCCAGCAGTATGGGGCTTGAACAGTAC. Translated: CASSMGLEQY. The full-length CDR3 reads as CASSMGLEQYF.

On this clone: These gene names are mouse names. The CDR3 goes on 1 residue after the read ends, and that part is filled in from the germline J gene. The V and J genes are TRBV15 and TRBJ1-1; D is perhaps TRBD1 (5 bases). The CDR3 sequence is 13 residues long. Germline CDR1 SGHND, CDR2 FRSKSL. The ends were cut back, 4 bases at V and 3 bases at J, with 9 bases in the middle. This CDR3 is CASSSREHTEVFF. Incomplete CDR3 DNA: TGTGCCAGCAGTTCCAGGGAGCACACAGAAGTCTTC.

This clone occurred a few times. Gene names refer to mouse genes. The missing CDR3 end, 1 residue past where the read stops, is filled in from the germline J gene. V is TRBV26 and J is TRBJ1-1; D remains ambiguous. Germline V lookup: CDR1 KGHPV, CDR2 FQNQEV (reference sequence). The CDR3 totals 12 residues. V was shortened by 6 bases and J by 4 bases, with 9 bases between the two germline ends. The sequenced part of the CDR3 DNA is TGTGCCAGCAGCCGGGAGGCCACAGAAGTCTTC. As protein: CASSREATEVF. The whole CDR3 protein is CASSREATEVFF.

This clone has only a few counts. The genes and germline here are from mouse. The sequence runs out 1 residue before the end of the CDR3; the remainder is reconstructed from the germline J gene. V gene TRBV26 combines with J gene TRBJ2-5; D remains unclear. The germline gives CDR1 KGHPV, CDR2 FQNQEV (reference sequence). Trimming removed 3 bases at V and 0 bases at J, with 7 bases between. The CDR3 runs 14 residues. The sequenced CDR3 bases are TGTGCCAGCAGTCTACTGTTTAACCAAGACACCCAGTAC. This encodes CASSLLFNQDTQY. The whole CDR3 reads CASSLLFNQDTQYF.

On this clone: Gene labels here are mouse ones. The CDR3 goes on 1 residue after the read ends, and that part is filled in from the germline J gene. The V call is TRBV29, the J call TRBJ1-2, with no clear D. The length of the CDR3 is 12 residues. Between the trimmed V and J ends, which lost 6 bases and 4 bases, there was a span of 9 bases. The V gene's germline CDR1 is MSHET and CDR2 SYDVDS. CDR3 protein: CASSRRSSDYTF. The part of the CDR3 DNA that was read is TGTGCTAGCAGCCGACGTAGCTCCGACTACACC.

With respect to this clone: The gene names here belong to mouse. The covered CDR3 bases are TGTGCCAGCAGTCTCACAGGGGGCAACGAAAGATTATTT. Its protein product is CASSLTGGNERLF. The whole CDR3 is CASSLTGGNERLFF. This chain connects TRBV26 to TRBJ1-4; 8 bases match TRBD1. The read stops 1 residue short of the end of the CDR3; the missing end is completed from the germline J gene. The CDR3 length is 14 residues. Germline lookup yields CDR1 KGHPV and CDR2 FQNQEV (reference sequence). J was trimmed by 4 bases and V by 3 bases; bases with no gene match: 1.

Details on this clone: Mouse names are used for the genes. The read terminates 1 residue before the CDR3 end, so the remaining end is supplied by the germline J gene. The chain joins TRBV12-2 to TRBJ2-7, with D unclear. CDR3 length equals 12 residues. In germline, CDR1 is SGHLS, CDR2 HYDKME. V lost 1 base and J 4 bases, leaving 7 bases between the germline ends. This CDR3 reads CASSLAKYEQYF. The part of the CDR3 DNA that was read is TGTGCCAGCTCTCTGGCAAAGTATGAACAGTAC.

This clone has just a few counts. The listed genes are named as in mouse. The read is 1 residue too short to cover the CDR3 end, so that end is filled in from the germline J gene. The genes are TRBV16 and TRBJ2-7; perhaps TRBD1 as D (6 bases). V lost 5 bases and J lost 3, with 8 bases in between. Germline lookup yields CDR1 SGHSA and CDR2 FRNQAP. CDR3 length: 12 amino acids. The CDR3 region is CASSRDIYEQYF. Partial CDR3 DNA: TGTGCAAGCAGCCGGGACATCTATGAACAGTAC.

A note on this clone: These gene names are mouse names. The read is 1 residue too short to cover the CDR3 end, so that end is filled in from the germline J gene. The genes are TRBV26 and TRBJ1-1; weak D call: TRBD1 (6 bases). The length of the CDR3 is 11 residues. Germline V gives CDR1 KGHPV, CDR2 FQNQEV (reference sequence). Trimming shortened V by 6 bases and J by 7 bases, and 9 bases separated the two germline ends. CDR3 protein: CASRGTKEVFF. CDR3 DNA (partial): TGTGCCAGCAGGGGGACAAAAGAAGTCTTC.

As concerns this clone: Germline and genes here are mouse. Sequencing ends 1 residue short of the CDR3 end; the germline J gene provides the rest. The chain links TRBV26 to TRBJ1-3; D is uncertain. V was clipped by 3 bases and J by 2 bases, with 5 bases between them. The germline CDR1 and CDR2 sequences are KGHPV and FQNQEV (reference sequence). The CDR3 length is 13 residues. CDR3 bases read: TGTGCCAGCAGTCTTGGTCCTGGAAATACGCTCTAT. It codes for CASSLGPGNTLY. Given in full, the CDR3 is CASSLGPGNTLYF.

Regarding this clone: Mouse gene names apply. The read terminates 1 residue before the CDR3 end, so the remaining end is supplied by the germline J gene. The V call is TRBV26, the J call TRBJ2-5; D gene ambiguous. The V gene's germline CDR1 is KGHPV and CDR2 FQNQEV (reference sequence). CDR3 length: 13 residues. Trimming removed 2 bases at V and 2 bases at J, with 5 bases between. CDR3 protein: CASSLGSQDTQYF. The sequenced CDR3 bases are TGTGCCAGCAGTCTGGGGAGCCAAGACACCCAGTAC.

On this clone: The germline gene is not matched at one end of the junction; a read error may be the cause. Mouse gene names and germline throughout. From the germline J gene comes the end of the CDR3, since the read stops 1 residue before it. This sequence joins TRBV1 and TRBJ2-5; 7 nucleotides agree with TRBD2. The germline V gene has CDR1 NSQYPW and CDR2 LRSPGD (reference sequence). This CDR3 comprises 14 residues. The chain's CDR3 is CTRSAVWGQDTQYF. The sequenced CDR3 bases are TGCACCCGCAGTGCAGTCTGGGGGCAAGACACCCAGTAC.

This clone was seen a few times. Germline and genes here are mouse. The sequence runs out 1 residue before the end of the CDR3; the remainder is reconstructed from the germline J gene. The rearrangement uses TRBV13-2 and TRBJ1-4; 7 bases are shared with TRBD1. This CDR3 has 15 residues. The V gene end was trimmed by 2 bases and the J gene end by 1 base; junction bases not matched to a gene: 2. Looked up from germline, CDR1 is NNHNN and CDR2 is SYGAGS (reference sequence). The CDR3 bases that were read are TGTGCCAGCGGTGACCGGGACAGTTCCAACGAAAGATTATTT. It yields the protein CASGDRDSSNERLF. The full CDR3 reads CASGDRDSSNERLFF.

With regard to this clone: The gene names here belong to mouse. The read halts 1 residue ahead of the CDR3 end, with the missing end drawn from the germline J gene. Within the sample, other DNA sequences also encode this same CDR3. The chain is built from TRBV19 and TRBJ1-2; perhaps TRBD1 as D (5 bases). V lost 0 bases, J lost 3 bases, and 6 bases lay in between. This CDR3 is built from 13 residues. Germline CDR1 is FNHDT and CDR2 is SITEND (reference sequence). The CDR3: CASSIAGYSDYTF. The CDR3 bases that were read are TGTGCCAGCAGTATAGCAGGGTACTCCGACTACACC. The whole variable domain, filled in from reference TRBV19 and TRBJ1-2, reads GGIITQTPKFLIGQEGQKLTLKCQQNFNHDTMYWYRQDSGKGLRLIYYSITENDLQKGDLSEGYDASREKKSSFSLTVTSAQKNEMAVFLCASSIAGYSDYTFGSGTRLLVI.

For this clone: Mouse germline and gene names are used. The read falls 1 residue short of the CDR3 end, and the missing part is taken from the germline J gene. V usage is TRBV26 and J usage is TRBJ1-1; TRBD1 might be the D (5 bases). There are 14 residues in the CDR3. The ends were cut back, 2 bases at V and 0 bases at J, with 7 bases in the middle. CDR1 is KGHPV and CDR2 is FQNQEV in the germline V gene (reference sequence). The CDR3: CASSLGGSNTEVFF. The CDR3 bases that were read are TGTGCCAGCAGTCTGGGGGGGTCAAACACAGAAGTCTTC.

With regard to this clone: Any gene name here is a mouse gene name. CDR3 sequence reads: CSSSFTGGRNERLFF. The CDR3 bases that were read are TGCTCCAGCAGTTTTACAGGGGGCCGGAACGAAAGATTATTT. The J gene is TRBJ1-4, the V gene TRBV23; the listed D gene, TRBD1, was not tested against the DNA. The read ends 1 residue before the CDR3 terminus; that terminus is restored from the germline J gene. CDR3 length: 15 amino acids. CDR1 KGHTA and CDR2 FQNQQP come from the germline V gene.

Concerning this clone itself: Germline and genes here are mouse. With the read ending 1 residue before the CDR3 end, the germline J gene is used to fill in that end. The V call is TRBV26, the J call TRBJ1-6; no clear D. TRBJ1-6 is placed among ORFs of uncertain function. CDR3 size: 13 residues. Germline CDR1 and CDR2: KGHPV and FQNQEV (reference sequence). V lost 5 bases to trimming and J lost 4 bases, with 6 bases between them. The CDR3 DNA, read in part, is TGTGCCAGCAGTGAAGGGTATAATTCGCCCCTCTAC. Residues: CASSEGYNSPLY. The entire CDR3 is CASSEGYNSPLYF.

Remarks on this clone: These gene names are mouse names. The CDR3 end lies 1 residue beyond the end of the read and is filled in from the germline J gene. The chain combines TRBV19 with TRBJ2-5; D perhaps matches TRBD1 (7 bases). This CDR3 has 16 residues. Trimming shortened V by 1 base and J by 2 bases, and 14 bases separated the two germline ends. In germline, CDR1 is FNHDT, CDR2 SITEND (reference sequence). The CDR3: CASSIRGGGPQDTQYF. Incomplete CDR3 DNA: TGTGCCAGCAGTATAAGAGGGGGCGGGCCCCAAGACACCCAGTAC.

Details on this clone: Mouse gene names and germline throughout. Sequencing ends 1 residue short of the CDR3 end; the germline J gene provides the rest. V and J are TRBV13-3 and TRBJ2-4; tentatively, D is TRBD2 (7 bases). This CDR3 spans 16 amino acids. Trimming removed 0 bases from V and 1 base from J, with 12 bases in between. CDR1 NNHDY and CDR2 SYVADS come from the germline V gene. The CDR3 spells CASSDGGAKGQNTLYF. CDR3 bases read: TGTGCCAGCAGTGATGGGGGGGCGAAGGGTCAAAACACCTTGTAC. Drawing the rest from reference TRBV13-3 and TRBJ2-4, the complete variable domain is EAAVTQSPRSKVAVTGGKVTLSCHQTNNHDYMYWYRQDTGHGLRLIHYSYVADSTEKGDIPDGYKASRPSQENFSLILELASLSQTAVYFCASSDGGAKGQNTLYFGAGTRLSVL.

This clone occurred a few times. The genes are named according to mouse. The observed sequence ends 1 residue before the CDR3 terminus, with the missing tail filled in from the germline J gene. This chain joins TRBV26 and TRBJ2-2; 8 nucleotides agree with TRBD2. Germline trimming cut 2 bases from V and 4 bases from J; bases unmatched to any gene: 3. The germline V gene has CDR1 KGHPV and CDR2 FQNQEV (reference sequence). This CDR3 spans 15 amino acids. The CDR3 is CASSLGGAGTGQLYF. The DNA read from the CDR3 is TGTGCCAGCAGTCTGGGGGGGGCTGGCACCGGGCAGCTCTAC. Full variable domain (rest looked up from reference TRBV26 and TRBJ2-2): NSKVIQTPRYLVKGQGQKAKMRCIPEKGHPVVFWYQQNKNNEFKFLINFQNQEVLQQIDMTEKRFSAECPSNSPCSLEIQSSEAGDSALYLCASSLGGAGTGQLYFGEGSKLTVL.

Note on this clone: The gene names given are mouse names. The sequence runs out 1 residue before the end of the CDR3; the remainder is reconstructed from the germline J gene. The chain has TRBV3 and TRBJ2-1, with a weak D call TRBD1 (6 bases). Trimming cost V 3 bases and J 2 bases, with 8 bases left between them. This CDR3 spans 14 amino acids. CDR1 is SNHLY, CDR2 FYNGKV, per germline (reference sequence). This chain's CDR3 is CASSLGQYYAEQFF. CDR3 DNA (partial): TGTGCCAGCAGCTTGGGACAATACTATGCTGAGCAGTTC.

In the case of this clone: Gene names follow the mouse nomenclature. Read sequence stops 1 residue before the CDR3 end, and the germline J gene provides the missing end. The chain carries TRBV15 and TRBJ2-4; 7 positions match TRBD2. CDR1 is SGHND, CDR2 FRSKSL, per germline. The CDR3 runs to 13 residues. J gave up 3 bases and V 6 bases, and 3 bases lay outside the gene matches. CDR3 region: CASRTGDQNTLYF. The CDR3 DNA, read in part, is TGTGCCAGCAGAACTGGGGACCAAAACACCTTGTAC.

This clone was counted a single time. Mouse gene names and germline throughout. Read sequence stops 1 residue before the CDR3 end, and the germline J gene provides the missing end. The chain recombines TRBV26 with TRBJ2-1; perhaps TRBD1 as D (5 bases). The germline V gene has CDR1 KGHPV and CDR2 FQNQEV (reference sequence). This CDR3 has 12 residues. V lost 3 bases, J lost 6 bases, and 6 bases lay in between. The CDR3 sequence: CASSLQGAEQFF. Partial CDR3 DNA: TGTGCCAGCAGTCTTCAGGGTGCTGAGCAGTTC.

This clone was recorded a few times. The genes and germline here are from mouse. The CDR3 extends 1 residue past the end of the read, so its final part is completed from the germline J gene. This rearrangement joins TRBV16 to TRBJ2-7, with D uncertain. With 5 bases removed from V and 1 base from J, the gap between germline ends came to 6 bases. The CDR3 runs to 12 residues. CDR1 and CDR2 from the germline V gene are SGHSA and FRNQAP. CDR3 region: CASSLKSYEQYF. CDR3 DNA (partial): TGTGCAAGCAGCCTCAAATCCTATGAACAGTAC.

Judged by abundance, this clone is large. Gene names are the mouse ones. Read coverage stops 1 residue before the CDR3 terminus; the germline J gene supplies the remainder. The chain has TRBV13-2 and TRBJ1-2; D is unclear. This CDR3 has 12 amino acids. The V gene lost 3 bases and the J gene lost 2 bases, with 5 bases spanning the gap. Germline V gene sequence: CDR1 NNHNN, CDR2 SYGAGS (reference sequence). The CDR3 region is CASGGHNSDYTF. CDR3 DNA, as far as it was read: TGTGCCAGCGGTGGACATAACTCCGACTACACC.

On this clone: Any gene name here is a mouse gene name. The missing CDR3 end, 1 residue past where the read stops, is filled in from the germline J gene. The rearrangement links TRBV26 to TRBJ1-4; 9 bases fit TRBD1. V lost 5 bases, J lost 8 bases, and 6 bases stayed unmatched. The CDR3 runs 14 residues. Germline-derived CDR1 and CDR2 are KGHPV and FQNQEV (reference sequence). The CDR3 loop reads CASSIQGAGERLFF. The sequenced CDR3 bases are TGTGCCAGCAGTATACAGGGGGCAGGTGAAAGATTATTT. Supplemented by reference TRBV26 and TRBJ1-4, the full variable domain reads NSKVIQTPRYLVKGQGQKAKMRCIPEKGHPVVFWYQQNKNNEFKFLINFQNQEVLQQIDMTEKRFSAECPSNSPCSLEIQSSEAGDSALYLCASSIQGAGERLFFGHGTKLSVL.

Details on this clone: The germline and genes are mouse ones. The read finishes 1 residue shy of the CDR3 end, and the germline J gene is used to complete it. The J gene is TRBJ2-7, the V gene TRBV12-2; D is unresolved. V lost 4 bases to trimming and J lost 1 base, with 10 bases between them. CDR3 length: 13 residues. Per the germline V gene, CDR1 is SGHLS and CDR2 is HYDKME. The covered CDR3 bases are TGTGCCAGCTCCCTTCGGGGTTCCTATGAACAGTAC. Translating gives CASSLRGSYEQY. In full, the CDR3 reads CASSLRGSYEQYF. The full variable domain, its missing parts supplied by reference TRBV12-2 and TRBJ2-7, is NSGVVQSPRYIIKGKGERSILKCIPISGHLSVAWYQQTQGQELKFFIQHYDKMERDKGNLPSRFSVQQFDDYHSEMNMSALELEDSAVYFCASSLRGSYEQYFGPGTRLTVL.

In the case of this clone: Gene names denote mouse genes. The CDR3 is cut off 1 residue early in the read; its end comes from the germline J gene. The chain couples TRBV23 to TRBJ2-7; TRBD2, the table's D call, lacks a check against the DNA. From germline, CDR1 is KGHTA and CDR2 FQNQQP. The CDR3 covers 14 residues. The CDR3 bases that were read are TGCTCCAGCAGTCAAAGAACTGGGGGGTATGAACAGTAC. Translating gives CSSSQRTGGYEQY. The complete CDR3 sequence is CSSSQRTGGYEQYF.